This T cell receptor (beta chain) derives from a study of cytomegalovirus exposure and HLA in healthy donors (dated by TCRdb to 2016 to 2017). Notes on the research overall: In an earlier analysis of about 560 of the donors, 276 Gb of sequence data and 117 million unique TCR beta sequences from roughly 180 million T cells were reported. Roughly 300 gigabases of sequencing data and 75 million to 85 million unique TCR sequences made up an early release that covered approximately 650 HLA-typed donors. Of the 300 to 500 genotyped donors, 81% were placed in the genetic ancestry cluster associated with self-reported Caucasian donors. The study aimed to test whether signatures of past pathogen exposure could be identified by cataloging public T cell receptors. The T cell repertoires of about 700 subjects were profiled by immunosequencing and related to cytomegalovirus serostatus. Along with the roughly 610-subject first cohort, a separate validation cohort of over a hundred different subjects was used. To predict cytomegalovirus infection status, the study combined high-throughput TCR immunosequencing, statistical association of individual TCRs with disease status, and machine learning. In a later analysis, previously published TCR beta repertoires from 666 donors were re-analyzed and high-resolution HLA genotyping was added so that TCR occurrence patterns could be studied. The later analysis used no new phenotypic data to find candidate immune exposures, relying instead on TCR beta sequences and their occurrence across donors. An earlier analysis of fewer than 700 of the donors applied high-throughput TCR beta sequencing to assess whether each TCR beta V gene segment acted as functional or pseudogenic. Alongside the repertoire data, information on donor age, sex, ethnicity and CMV serostatus was compiled. A later genetic analysis took genome-wide SNP genotypes for about 55% of the 666 donors and used that subset as a discovery cohort. All discovery cohort repertoires had been generated using a single sequencing platform. HLA typing covered class I and class II loci at four-digit resolution. The number of donors typed differed by locus, with roughly 629-640 for A, B, C, DRB1 and DQB1, approximately 500 for DQA1, some 570 for DPA1, and around 450 for DPB1. Roughly 5 DR-DQ haplotypes were handled as single units for association and clustering because linkage in the cohort was strong. On average, roughly 200,000 unique TCR beta nucleotide sequences were sequenced per donor among a few hundred genotyped donors of the cohort, with about 17% of those sequences being non-productive. General study outcomes and caveats: In a later analysis, around 17,000 TCR beta sequences were associated with specific HLA alleles at a false discovery rate of 0.05. The classifier was reported to diagnose cytomegalovirus status with high specificity and sensitivity in both the original cohort and the validation cohort. A few of the identified cytomegalovirus-associated TCR beta chains were confirmed in vitro to be specific for cytomegalovirus antigens. The presence/absence analyses assumed that sequencing depth was roughly uniform across donors, and that assumption may not be true. Correlated functional status among segregating V segments might be attributable to linkage disequilibrium, but an unknown experimental factor could not be ruled out. A later analysis found that HLA-associated TCR beta chains were more clonally expanded and had lower generation probabilities than equally common non-associated chains. A cluster of highly shared sequence variants was judged likely to be a technical artifact of the sequencing pipeline. Because HLA typing was missing for some donors at each locus, association tests included only the typed subset. V-gene and J-gene trimming of TCR beta chains was associated with a missense DCLRE1C variant in a later genetic analysis, and the association was replicated in an independent cohort. Immune exposure information for the cohort was limited to CMV serostatus. Most CMV-associated TCR beta chains appeared to be HLA-restricted in a later analysis, and the HLA associations seemed to be driven largely by CMV exposure. Across donors, most TCR sequences were observed very rarely, whereas some public TCRs were present in many individuals. According to a later analysis, TCR association rates differed among HLA loci, with DRB1 alleles showing the most associated TCRs and HLA-C alleles showing the fewest. In an earlier analysis of roughly 500 of the donors, most TCR beta V segments appeared in productive rearrangements about 87% or about 30% of the time, broadly matching IMGT annotations. A further reported finding was that TCR beta sequences accurately predicted the HLA-A and HLA-B alleles for most subjects in the first cohort. Assigning TCR associations to individual alleles was difficult when HLA alleles, especially DR and DQ, strongly co-occurred. The authors suggested that the approach could potentially be generalized to other disease states and immunological phenotypes. According to a later genetic analysis, donors in an Asian-associated ancestry cluster had fewer N-insertions in productive TCRs than the roughly 700-donor mean. The 87-base-pair reads could not distinguish some IMGT-functional V segments, including TRBV6-2 and TRBV6-3, so those segments were excluded. A total of 150 to 200 TCR beta chains were listed by the study as associated with cytomegalovirus. Several of the top co-occurrence clusters appeared to be linked to parvovirus B19, influenza, CMV and Epstein-Barr virus, according to a later analysis. The cohort was sequenced for TCR beta chains only, and without alpha or paired-chain data the features that could be detected were limited. The earlier analysis of about 600 of the donors excluded roughly 17 rarely observed V segments, including chromosome 9 orphons, because counts were too low.

This clone occurred once. What antigen it recognizes has not been identified. No much larger clone is present one base from it, and per-base qualities are unavailable. Receptor libraries were prepared by the immunoSEQ multiplex PCR assay. A mixture of 60 forward primers for TCR Vbeta segments and 13 reverse primers for TCR Jbeta segments was used in the multiplex PCR. Amplification of the CDR3 region of rearranged TCR beta genes was performed with a multiplex PCR assay on genomic DNA. Amplified TCR beta libraries were sequenced as 87-base-pair reads on the Illumina HiSeq System. For the original study's pipeline: A later analysis tallied around 80 million unique TCR beta chains across the roughly 610 repertoires, and some 12 million of those chains were shared by two or more donors. Raw reads were error-corrected and collapsed into unique sequences with a nearest-neighbor algorithm that merged closely related sequences to remove PCR and sequencing errors. V, D and J gene segments were assigned by aligning CDR3 sequences to IMGT reference sequences. For a sequence to be retained, at least a six-nucleotide match to both a V gene segment and a J gene segment was required. Rearrangements were classified as productive when the CDR3 lacked stop codons and remained in frame with V and J, and all other rearrangements were classified as non-productive. Following IMGT convention, CDR3 was defined as the stretch from the second conserved V-encoded cysteine up to the conserved J-encoded phenylalanine. The earlier analysis of 550 to 650 of the donors excluded any sequence lacking an unambiguous match to a single V gene segment. An earlier analysis of a few hundred of the donors called V segments functional above 56.7% productive rearrangements and segregating when the between-donor standard deviation exceeded 5%. A statistical classification framework was developed to diagnose cytomegalovirus status using the catalog of TCR beta chain sequences. In a later analysis, V and J genes were assigned by comparing TCR nucleotide sequences against IMGT/GENE-DB human TR gene sequences. A later analysis assigned CDR3 sequences and most-parsimonious VDJ recombination scenarios with the TCRdist pipeline. A later analysis defined each TCR beta chain by its CDR3 amino acid sequence plus V-gene family, and excluded reads lacking a unique V-gene family. In a later analysis, fewer than 600 highly shared, low-generation-probability nucleotide sequences were removed to address suspected cross-contamination and a sequencing artifact. For each public chain, a later analysis derived a clonal expansion index from normalized ranks of inferred template counts within each repertoire. In a later analysis, generation probabilities were computed with a VDJ recombination model fitted to out-of-frame rearrangements, and the resulting probabilities were checked against IGoR. In a later analysis, TCR-TCR, TCR-HLA and TCR-CMV co-occurrence was scored with hypergeometric tests, and a repertoire-size bias correction was applied to TCR pairs. A later analysis estimated false discovery rates by permuting HLA or CMV assignments 20 times. In a later analysis, co-occurring TCRs were grouped with DBSCAN, and TCRdist sequence similarity was added when clustering was performed within HLA-allele-positive subsets. Co-occurrence clustering excluded repertoires with fewer than 30,000 or more than 120,000 public chains, plus five with anomalous nucleotide sharing. TCRdb provides this immuneACCESS table in a form limited to in-frame rearrangements. Some clones are lacking; in checked studies, under half of them reflect an unresolved V gene, and why the rest are absent is not known. That table furnishes V, J and clone size, whereas the DNA furnished D and trimming. The sample table records about 180,000 clones; 75% to 85% of these occur just once. Of the sample, around 1.2% is held by the ten largest clones.

The cohort was made up of 500 to 800 healthy bone marrow donors. All cohort members were sampled while nominally healthy, although unrecorded immune exposures were likely present. The donor tested CMV seropositive and was one of the 289 seropositive cohort members. Every donor gave a peripheral blood sample, and the peripheral blood mononuclear cells from that sample were used for TCR beta sequencing. Genomic DNA was extracted from the blood cell samples with the Qiagen DNeasy Blood Extraction Kit. Between the V and J ends, shortened by 0 bases and 7 bases respectively, the junction contains 17 bases. From cysteine to phenylalanine, the CDR3 is 15 amino acids long. The DNA shown is the 45-base CDR3, in frame from base 1. CDR1 and CDR2, looked up from the germline V gene, are SGDLS and YYNGEE.

This receptor was identified in a girl aged 2 to 9 in good health and CMV-seropositive. The rearranged segments are TRBV9 and TRBJ2-7, and TRBD1 may be the D gene, going by 6 matching bases. What was sequenced was PBMCs. CDR3 protein: CASSVEADLTGEQYF. At the DNA level, the sequence is TGTGCCAGCAGCGTAGAGGCGGATCTCACAGGGGAGCAGTACTTC.